This is a list of T cell receptor beta chains from one sample in a study of shared clonotypes between healthy human individuals. Sequencing used immunoSEQ multiplex PCR; TCRdb keeps in-frame clones, though not all of them. The sample lists roughly 2.5 million clones, over 85% occurring once. Sequencing used naive CD4+ T cells sorted from blood. Receptor source: a man between 18 and 35 years old in good health. Each CDR3 is given with its conserved first and last residue. The order of the fields is J gene, D gene, clone size, V gene, CDR3 DNA, CDR3 protein. D genes are given only for firm matches. Expanded clones are given a class, and other clones once, few, many or no size at all.

>TRBJ2-5|TRBD1|once|TRBV19
TGTGCCAGTAGTATGTTGCGACAGGGTGGAGAGACCCAGTACTTC
CASSMLRQGGETQYF
>TRBJ1-3|NA|once|TRBV6-1
TGTGCCAGCAGCGGGACCTCTGGAAACACCATATATTTT
CASSGTSGNTIYF
>TRBJ1-2|TRBD1|NA|TRBV19
TGTGCCAGTAGTACAGAAGGACAGGCACTCTATGGCTACACCTTC
CASSTEGQALYGYTF
>TRBJ1-1|NA|NA|TRBV15
TGTGCCACCAGCAGGGACAGCGAAGCTTTCTTT
CATSRDSEAFF
>TRBJ2-7|TRBD2|NA|TRBV30
TGTGCCTGGAGTTCACCGGGACTAGGGTACGAGCAGTACTTC
CAWSSPGLGYEQYF
>TRBJ2-3|NA|NA|TRBV5-5
TGTGCCAGCAGCTTAGGATTCGGGACGGGAACAGATACGCAGTATTTT
CASSLGFGTGTDTQYF
>TRBJ2-5|NA|NA|TRBV11-2
TGTGCCAGCAGCAACCCTGGTGCTAGCAAAGAGACCCAGTACTTC
CASSNPGASKETQYF
>TRBJ2-7|TRBD2|NA|TRBV15
TGTGCCACCAGCAGCGGGGGGAGCTCCTACGAGCAGTACTTC
CATSSGGSSYEQYF
>TRBJ1-5|NA|NA|TRBV6-5
TGTGCCAGCAGCGAGGGAGGGAATCAGCCCCAGCATTTT
CASSEGGNQPQHF
>TRBJ2-4|NA|NA|TRBV4-1
TGCGCCAGCAGCCAAATTATTGGCGGGGAACACAGTAAACTAGCCAAAAACATTCAGTACTTC
CASSQIIGGEHSKLAKNIQYF
>TRBJ2-1|TRBD1|once|TRBV28
TGTGCCAGCAGTTTAGGGGGGACAGGAGACAATGAGCAGTTCTTC
CASSLGGTGDNEQFF
>TRBJ1-1|NA|NA|TRBV29-1
TGCAGCGTTGAAGTCCCAGGGAAGAACACTGAAGCTTTCTTT
CSVEVPGKNTEAFF
>TRBJ2-7|NA|NA|TRBV4-1
TGCGCCAGCAGCAGCGCAGGAGCCTACGAGCAGTACTTC
CASSSAGAYEQYF
>TRBJ2-7|NA|NA|TRBV10-3
TGTGCCATCAGTGGGGGGAACAACCCCTACGAGCAGTACTTC
CAISGGNNPYEQYF
>TRBJ2-5|NA|NA|TRBV7-2
TGTGCCAGCAGCTTAGAGGGGTCCAGAGAGACCCAGTACTTC
CASSLEGSRETQYF
>TRBJ1-5|TRBD1|few|TRBV6-1
TGTGCCAGCAGGGGACAGGGTATCAATCAGCCCCAGCATTTT
CASRGQGINQPQHF
>TRBJ2-1|NA|NA|TRBV5-1
TGCGCCAGCAGCTTGGCGGGGACTTCCTACAATGAGCAGTTCTTC
CASSLAGTSYNEQFF
>TRBJ1-3|NA|NA|TRBV30
TGTGCCTGGAGTGTCGACTCCAAAAGTTCTGGAAACACCATATATTTT
CAWSVDSKSSGNTIYF
>TRBJ2-3|TRBD2|NA|TRBV15
TGTGCCACCTCGGAGGGACTAGCGGGGCCCACAGATACGCAGTATTTT
CATSEGLAGPTDTQYF
>TRBJ2-6|NA|NA|TRBV6-6
TGTGCCAGCACCTCGACTGGGGCCAACGTCCTGACTTTC
CASTSTGANVLTF
>TRBJ2-7|NA|NA|TRBV7-9
TGTGCCAGCAGCTTAGATCCGGGTAACGAGCAGTACTTC
CASSLDPGNEQYF
>TRBJ2-7|TRBD2|once|TRBV7-8
TGTGCCAGCAGCCGCGGACTAGCGGGTTCCTACGAGCAGTACTTC
CASSRGLAGSYEQYF
>TRBJ1-3|NA|NA|TRBV2
TGTGCCAGCAGTGTCTCAGTTGGAAACACCATATATTTT
CASSVSVGNTIYF
>TRBJ2-3|TRBD2|NA|TRBV25-1
TGTGCCAGCAGTGAGGGCGGGGGTCCCGGGGATACGCAGTATTTT
CASSEGGGPGDTQYF
>TRBJ1-5|NA|once|TRBV19
TGTGCCAGTAGTCTGGCTCCGGGGGCGGTTCAGCCCCAGCATTTT
CASSLAPGAVQPQHF
>TRBJ1-6|NA|NA|TRBV11-2
TGTGCCAGCAGCCGGGACACTGACTCACCCCTCCACTTT
CASSRDTDSPLHF
>TRBJ2-5|NA|NA|TRBV7-7
TGTGCTAGCAGCGCTACACAGGGTGGAGAGACCCAGTACTTC
CASSATQGGETQYF